This section outlines one T cell receptor beta chain sequence together with its context. TCRdb processed the RT-PCR reads anew with MiXCR; each CDR3 protein has one entry. The sample contains hundreds of thousands of distinct CDR3 sequences, approximately 16% of which appear only once. V was shortened by 1 base and J by 8 bases, with 15 bases between the two germline ends. The germline CDR1 and CDR2 sequences are MNHEY and SVGAGI. The CDR3 runs to 15 residues. These data come from a study of patients and donors after allogeneic stem cell transplantation. This clonotype was obtained from a human donor who was either an allogeneic HSCT recipient or a stem cell or donor lymphocyte infusion donor (not recorded which). It is not recorded whose cells these are; they may come from a transplant donor. The chain links TRBV6-5 to TRBJ1-3; TRBD1 might be the D (6 bases). The material sequenced was blood, either unsorted or a sorted T cell fraction (not recorded which). Here the CDR3 reads CASSYLGAPGDTIYF. In DNA form, the CDR3 reads TGTGCCAGCAGTTACTTGGGGGCCCCTGGGGACACCATATATTTT.